Below are 3 T cell receptor beta chains sequenced from a single sample in a study of CD8+CD57+ T cells in acquired aplastic anemia. CD8+CD57+ cell expansion, shown by flow cytometry, had occurred in the patients selected for sequencing. For CDR3 and TCR beta VDJ profiling, genomic DNA was the template used. MiXCR was run by TCRdb on the reads, yielding one entry per CDR3 protein. The data contain about 120,000 distinct CDR3 sequences, 58% of them singletons. Sequencing was done on a sample of sorted CD4+, CD8+, or CD8+CD57+ T cells (not recorded which) from PBMCs. These receptors all come from a human donor with aplastic anemia.

This clonotype was seen more than once but under ten times. The chain has TRBV2 and TRBJ2-7; 9 nucleotides line up with TRBD1. Trimming at V came to 7 bases and at J to 4 bases, leaving 8 bases not matched to a gene. The CDR3 length is 14 residues. The germline gives CDR1 SNHLY, CDR2 FYNNEI. The chain's CDR3 is CASKEQGAVYEQYF. For the CDR3, the DNA is TGTGCCAGCAAAGAACAGGGGGCAGTTTACGAGCAGTACTTC.

This clonotype was seen many times. The chain carries TRBV7-9 and TRBJ1-1; a weak D match, TRBD1 (6 bases). The length of the CDR3 is 13 residues. Trimming shortened V by 8 bases and J by 8 bases, and 18 bases separated the two germline ends. Germline lookup yields CDR1 SEHNR and CDR2 FQNEAQ (reference sequence). CDR3 bases: TGTGCCAGCGCCCCGGGGGCCGTACGCGAAGCTTTCTTT. It specifies CASAPGAVREAFF.

Turning to this clonotype: One end of the junction varies from germline; a read error may be responsible. The chain is built from TRBV9 and TRBJ2-7, with D tentatively TRBD1 (5 bases). The CDR3 is 14 amino acids. CDR1 SGDLS and CDR2 YYNGEE come from the germline V gene. CDR3 amino acids: CASSVDQGPYEQYF. DNA of the CDR3: TGTGCTAGCAGCGTAGATCAGGGTCCCTACGAGCAGTACTTC.